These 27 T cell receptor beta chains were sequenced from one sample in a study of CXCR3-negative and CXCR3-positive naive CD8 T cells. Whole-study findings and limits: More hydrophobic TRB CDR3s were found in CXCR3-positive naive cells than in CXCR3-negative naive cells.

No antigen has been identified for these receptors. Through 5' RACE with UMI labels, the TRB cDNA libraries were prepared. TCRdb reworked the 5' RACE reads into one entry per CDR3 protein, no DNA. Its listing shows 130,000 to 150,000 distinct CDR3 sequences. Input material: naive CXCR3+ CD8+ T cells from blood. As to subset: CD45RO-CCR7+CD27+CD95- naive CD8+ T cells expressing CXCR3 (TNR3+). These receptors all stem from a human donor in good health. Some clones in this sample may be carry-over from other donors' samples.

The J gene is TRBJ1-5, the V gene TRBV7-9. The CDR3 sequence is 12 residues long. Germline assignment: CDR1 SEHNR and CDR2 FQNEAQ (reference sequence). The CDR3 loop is CASSLWGQPQHF.

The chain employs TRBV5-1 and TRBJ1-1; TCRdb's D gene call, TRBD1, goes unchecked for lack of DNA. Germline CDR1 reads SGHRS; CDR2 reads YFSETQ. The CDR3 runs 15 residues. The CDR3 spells CTSSLENRRNTEAFF. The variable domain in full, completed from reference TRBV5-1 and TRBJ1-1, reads KAGVTQTPRYLIKTRGQQVTLSCSPISGHRSVSWYQQTPGQGLQFLFEYFSETQRNKGNFPGRFSGRQFSNSRSEMNVSTLELGDSALYLCTSSLENRRNTEAFFGQGTRLTVV.

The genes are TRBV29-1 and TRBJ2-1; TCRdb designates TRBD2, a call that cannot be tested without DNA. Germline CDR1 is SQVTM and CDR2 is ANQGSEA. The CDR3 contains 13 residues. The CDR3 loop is CSVWTSGFNEQFF.

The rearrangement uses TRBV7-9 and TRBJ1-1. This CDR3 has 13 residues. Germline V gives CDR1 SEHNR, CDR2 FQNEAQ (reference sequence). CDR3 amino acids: CASSLGQGTEAFF.

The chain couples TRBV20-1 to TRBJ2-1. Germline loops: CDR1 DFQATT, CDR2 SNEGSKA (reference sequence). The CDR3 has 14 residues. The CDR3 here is CSARQNSIYNEQFF.

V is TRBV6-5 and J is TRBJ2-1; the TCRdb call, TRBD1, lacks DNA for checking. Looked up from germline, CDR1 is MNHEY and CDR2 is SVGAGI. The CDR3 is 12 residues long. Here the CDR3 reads CAAGVSYNEQFF.

The CDR3 reads CASSLEWAGGGHTEAFF. J is TRBJ1-1 and V is TRBV7-6; TCRdb lists TRBD1, though no DNA is available to test this call. CDR3 length equals 17 residues. Per the germline V gene, CDR1 is SGHVS and CDR2 is FNYEAQ.

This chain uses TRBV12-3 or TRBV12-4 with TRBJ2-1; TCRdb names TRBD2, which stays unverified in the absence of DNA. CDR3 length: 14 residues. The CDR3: CASRASGRTNEQFF.

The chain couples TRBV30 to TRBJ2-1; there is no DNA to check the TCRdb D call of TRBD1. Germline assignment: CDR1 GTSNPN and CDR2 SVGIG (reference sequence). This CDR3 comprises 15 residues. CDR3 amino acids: CAWSVVQGSGDEQFF.

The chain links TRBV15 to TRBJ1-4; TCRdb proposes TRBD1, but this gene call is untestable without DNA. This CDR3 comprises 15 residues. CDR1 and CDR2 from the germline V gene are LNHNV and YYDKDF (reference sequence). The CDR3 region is CATSLRDRGPEKLFF.

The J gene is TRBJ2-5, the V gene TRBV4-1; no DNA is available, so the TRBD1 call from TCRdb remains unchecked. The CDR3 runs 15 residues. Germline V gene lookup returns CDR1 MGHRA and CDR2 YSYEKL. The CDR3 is CASSPEGQVMETQYF.

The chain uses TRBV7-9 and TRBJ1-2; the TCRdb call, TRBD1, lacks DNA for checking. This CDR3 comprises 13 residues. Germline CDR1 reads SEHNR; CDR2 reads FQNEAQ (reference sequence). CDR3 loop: CASSRDTFYGYTF.

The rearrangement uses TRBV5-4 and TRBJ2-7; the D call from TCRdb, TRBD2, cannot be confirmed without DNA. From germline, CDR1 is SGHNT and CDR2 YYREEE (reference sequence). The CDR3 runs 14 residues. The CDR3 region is CASSKGLAEYEQYF.

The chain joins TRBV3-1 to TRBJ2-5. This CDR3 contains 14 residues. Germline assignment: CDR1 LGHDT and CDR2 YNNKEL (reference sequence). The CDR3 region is CASSPYDKQETQYF.

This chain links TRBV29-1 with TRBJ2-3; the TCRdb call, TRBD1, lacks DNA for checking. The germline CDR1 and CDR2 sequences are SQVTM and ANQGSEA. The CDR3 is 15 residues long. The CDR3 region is CSDLGQGLSTDTQYF.

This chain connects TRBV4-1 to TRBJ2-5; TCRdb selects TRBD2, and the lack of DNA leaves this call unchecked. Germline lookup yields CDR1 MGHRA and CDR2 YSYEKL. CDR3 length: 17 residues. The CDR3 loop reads CASSQVWLAGGQETQYF.

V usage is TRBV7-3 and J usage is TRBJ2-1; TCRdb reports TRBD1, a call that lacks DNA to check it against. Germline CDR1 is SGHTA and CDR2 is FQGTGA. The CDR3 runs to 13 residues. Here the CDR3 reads CASRDIGNNEQFF.

The chain's CDR3 is CASSARGLGRTEAFF. The genes are TRBV27 and TRBJ1-1; TCRdb's D gene call, TRBD1, goes unchecked for lack of DNA. This CDR3 has 15 residues. The germline gives CDR1 MNHEY, CDR2 SMNVEV (reference sequence).

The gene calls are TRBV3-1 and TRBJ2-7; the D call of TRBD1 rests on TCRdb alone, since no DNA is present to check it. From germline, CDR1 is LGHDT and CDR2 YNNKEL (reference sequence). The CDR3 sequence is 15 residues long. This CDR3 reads CASSQGMTVAYEQYF.

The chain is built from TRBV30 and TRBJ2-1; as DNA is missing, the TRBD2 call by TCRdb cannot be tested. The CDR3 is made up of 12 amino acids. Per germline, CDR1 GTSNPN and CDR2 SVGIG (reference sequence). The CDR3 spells CAWGQSGDEQFF.

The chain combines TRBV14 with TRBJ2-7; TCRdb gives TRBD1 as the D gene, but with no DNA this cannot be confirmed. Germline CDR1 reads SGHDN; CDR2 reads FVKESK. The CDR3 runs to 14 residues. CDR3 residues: CASSPQRLTGDQYF.

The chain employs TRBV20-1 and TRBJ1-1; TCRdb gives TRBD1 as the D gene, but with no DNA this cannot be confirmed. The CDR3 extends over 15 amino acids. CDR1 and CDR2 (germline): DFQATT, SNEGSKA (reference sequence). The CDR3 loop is CSARAGDREYSEAFF.

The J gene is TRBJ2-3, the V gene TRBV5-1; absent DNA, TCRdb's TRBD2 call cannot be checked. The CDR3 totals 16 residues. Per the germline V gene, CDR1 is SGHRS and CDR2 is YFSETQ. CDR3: CASSLAGGPPTDTQYF. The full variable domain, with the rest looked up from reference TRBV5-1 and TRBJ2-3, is KAGVTQTPRYLIKTRGQQVTLSCSPISGHRSVSWYQQTPGQGLQFLFEYFSETQRNKGNFPGRFSGRQFSNSRSEMNVSTLELGDSALYLCASSLAGGPPTDTQYFGPGTRLTVL.

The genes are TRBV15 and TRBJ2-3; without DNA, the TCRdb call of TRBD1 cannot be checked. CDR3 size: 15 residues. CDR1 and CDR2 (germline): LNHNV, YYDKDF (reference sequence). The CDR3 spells CATSVRGFGTDTQYF.

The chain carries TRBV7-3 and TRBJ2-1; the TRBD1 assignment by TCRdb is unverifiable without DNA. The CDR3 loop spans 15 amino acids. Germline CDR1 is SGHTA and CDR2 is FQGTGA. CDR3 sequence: CASSLSAGGSNEQFF.

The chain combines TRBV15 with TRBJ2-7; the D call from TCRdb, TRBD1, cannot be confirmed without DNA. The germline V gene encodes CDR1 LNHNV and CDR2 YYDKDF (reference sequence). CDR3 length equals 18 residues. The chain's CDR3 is CATSRDGQGKLHSYEQYF.

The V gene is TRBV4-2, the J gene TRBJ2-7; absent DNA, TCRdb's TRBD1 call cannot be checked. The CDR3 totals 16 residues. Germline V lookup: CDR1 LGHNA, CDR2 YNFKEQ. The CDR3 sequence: CASSQEATGASYEQYF.